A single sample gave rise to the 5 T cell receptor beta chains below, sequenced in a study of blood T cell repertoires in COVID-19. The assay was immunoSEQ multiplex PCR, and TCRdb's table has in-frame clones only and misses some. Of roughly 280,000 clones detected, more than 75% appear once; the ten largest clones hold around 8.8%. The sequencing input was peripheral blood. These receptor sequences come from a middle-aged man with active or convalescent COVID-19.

This CDR3 reads CASSRTFNNNQPQHF. The CDR3, as DNA: TGCGCCAGCAGCCGAACTTTCAATAACAATCAGCCCCAGCATTTT. The chain is built from TRBV4-1 and TRBJ1-5, with unresolved D. Germline V lookup: CDR1 MGHRA, CDR2 YSYEKL. V dropped 4 bases and J dropped 3 bases, with 13 bases sitting between them. The CDR3 is 15 amino acids.

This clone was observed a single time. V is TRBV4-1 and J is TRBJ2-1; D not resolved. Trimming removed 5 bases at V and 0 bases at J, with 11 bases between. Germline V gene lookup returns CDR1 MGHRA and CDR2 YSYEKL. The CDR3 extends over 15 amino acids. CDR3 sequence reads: CASSVNPSSYNEQFF. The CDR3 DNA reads TGCGCCAGCAGCGTTAATCCGAGCTCCTACAATGAGCAGTTCTTC.

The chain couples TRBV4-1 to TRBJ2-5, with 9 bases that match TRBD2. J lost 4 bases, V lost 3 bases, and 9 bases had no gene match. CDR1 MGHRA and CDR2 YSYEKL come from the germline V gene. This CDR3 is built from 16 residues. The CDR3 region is CASSQNAPGLAETQYF. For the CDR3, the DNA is TGCGCCAGCAGCCAGAACGCACCGGGACTAGCAGAGACCCAGTACTTC.

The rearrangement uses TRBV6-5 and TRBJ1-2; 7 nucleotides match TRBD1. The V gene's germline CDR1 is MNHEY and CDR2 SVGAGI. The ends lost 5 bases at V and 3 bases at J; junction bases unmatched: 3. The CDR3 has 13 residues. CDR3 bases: TGTGCCAGCAGTCCCGGGACAGACTATGGCTACACCTTC. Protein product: CASSPGTDYGYTF.

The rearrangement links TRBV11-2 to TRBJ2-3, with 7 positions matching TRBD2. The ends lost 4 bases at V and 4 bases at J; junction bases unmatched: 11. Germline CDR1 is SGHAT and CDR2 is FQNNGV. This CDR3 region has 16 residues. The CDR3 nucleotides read TGTGCCAGCAGCTGGGGCGGGGGAGCTGATGCAGATACGCAGTATTTT. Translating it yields CASSWGGGADADTQYF.